This entry concerns a single TCR beta chain. Its antigen is as yet unknown. These data come from a study of T cell responses to AZD1222 COVID-19 vaccine. Notes on the study in general: Mapped onto spike, vaccine-associated CD4 TCRs spanned it and were dominant at 160-218 and 743-854. Reportedly, nearly half of unique spike TCRs recognized epitopes outside B.1.351/B.1.1.7 mutations. White British people made up most donors, females outnumbered males, and clonal diversity was possibly underestimated. Repertoires were obtained solely post-peak T cell response.

The germline CDR1 and CDR2 sequences are LGHDT and YNNKEL (reference sequence). The CDR3 runs to 14 residues. Trimming took off 1 base at V and 2 bases at J, with 9 bases between the two ends. The assay was immunoSEQ multiplex PCR, and TCRdb's table has in-frame clones only and misses some. The sample lists around 140,000 clones; over 85% were seen once. This material consisted of peripheral blood, taken on day 0 of MenACWY control vaccination. The clonotype was recovered from an adult in good health. The chain carries TRBV3-1 (or the pseudogene TRBV3-2) and TRBJ2-7; D gene ambiguous. CDR3 nucleotide sequence: TGTGCCAGCAGCCAAGGGCACACCACCTACGAGCAGTACTTC. It is translated as CASSQGHTTYEQYF.